This T cell receptor (beta chain) was captured in a study of T cell responses to AZD1222 COVID-19 vaccine. Overall study findings and caveats: Vaccine-associated CD4 TCRs ranged over spike, dominating at 160-218 and 743-854. Among spike-specific TCRs, nearly half reportedly target unmutated variant regions. White British people made up most donors, females outnumbered males, and clonal diversity was possibly underestimated. Repertoires were sampled only after the peak T cell response.

Generated by immunoSEQ multiplex PCR, the TCRdb table keeps only in-frame clones and is missing some. The sample consists of 150,000 or so clones, just over 90% of them appearing once. Regarding this clone: Its antigen is unknown.

V was trimmed by 3 bases and J by 10 bases, leaving 22 bases between them. This CDR3 is built from 16 residues. Germline V gene sequence: CDR1 SGHAT, CDR2 FQNNGV. The starting material was peripheral blood, obtained 28 days after the second AZD1222 dose. The source is an adult who received the AZD1222 COVID-19 vaccine. J is TRBJ2-1 and V is TRBV11-2; either TRBD1 or TRBD2 may supply D (6 bases each). This CDR3 reads CASSLGGGGGAEEQFF. CDR3 DNA sequence: TGTGCCAGCAGCTTGGGGGGCGGTGGAGGGGCGGAGGAGCAGTTCTTC.